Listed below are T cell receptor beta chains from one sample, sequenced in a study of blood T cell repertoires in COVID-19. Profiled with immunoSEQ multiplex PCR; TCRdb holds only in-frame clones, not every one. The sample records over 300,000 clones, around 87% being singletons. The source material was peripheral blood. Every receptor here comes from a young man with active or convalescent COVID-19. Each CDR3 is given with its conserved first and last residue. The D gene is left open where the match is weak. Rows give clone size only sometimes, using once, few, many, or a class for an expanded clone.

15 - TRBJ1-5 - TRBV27 CASRYTGKGGQPQHF TGTGCCAGCAGATATACAGGGAAGGGTGGTCAGCCCCAGCATTTT
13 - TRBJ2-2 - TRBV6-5 CASTQVGTGELFF TGTGCCAGCACACAGGTGGGCACCGGGGAGCTGTTTTTT
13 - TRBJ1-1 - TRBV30 CAWSIRGNTEAFF TGTGCCTGGAGTATTAGGGGGAACACTGAAGCTTTCTTT
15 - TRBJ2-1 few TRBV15 CATSRETAAYNEQFF TGTGCCACCAGCAGAGAGACTGCCGCCTACAATGAGCAGTTCTTC
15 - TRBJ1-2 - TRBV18 CASSPVGGFRYGYTF TGTGCCAGCTCACCCGTCGGGGGTTTTCGCTATGGCTACACCTTC
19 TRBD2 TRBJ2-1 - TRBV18 CASSPPGFQRGANYNEQFF TGTGCCAGCTCACCACCTGGGTTCCAGCGGGGGGCCAATTACAATGAGCAGTTCTTC
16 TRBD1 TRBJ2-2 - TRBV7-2 CASSFRQGASTGELFF TGTGCCAGCAGCTTCAGACAGGGGGCATCGACCGGGGAGCTGTTTTTT
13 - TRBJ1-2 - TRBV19 CASRMRTNYGYTF TGTGCCAGTCGTATGCGGACTAACTATGGCTACACCTTC
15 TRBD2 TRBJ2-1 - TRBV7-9 CASSYRLAAYNEQFF TGTGCCAGCAGCTACCGACTAGCGGCTTACAATGAGCAGTTCTTC
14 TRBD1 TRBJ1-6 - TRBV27 CASSLGTDNSPLHF TGTGCCAGCAGTTTGGGGACAGATAATTCACCCCTCCACTTT
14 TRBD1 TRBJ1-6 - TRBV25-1 CASSEGQGPSSLHF TGTGCCAGCAGTGAGGGACAGGGTCCTTCTTCCCTCCACTTT
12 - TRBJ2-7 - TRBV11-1 CASSLRGVGQYF TGTGCCAGCAGTTTGAGAGGTGTTGGGCAGTACTTC
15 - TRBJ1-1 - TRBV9 CASSAEQGVNTEAFF TGTGCCAGCAGCGCCGAACAGGGTGTGAACACTGAAGCTTTCTTT
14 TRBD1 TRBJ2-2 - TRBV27 CASRRQGGTGELFF TGTGCCAGCAGAAGACAGGGGGGAACCGGGGAGCTGTTTTTT
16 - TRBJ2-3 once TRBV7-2 CASSPRDIPSTDTQYF TGTGCCAGCAGCCCCCGGGACATCCCTAGCACAGATACGCAGTATTTT
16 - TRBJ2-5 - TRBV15 CATSRGLSKREETQYF TGTGCCACCAGCAGAGGATTGAGTAAGCGGGAAGAGACCCAGTACTTC
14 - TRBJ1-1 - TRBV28 CASSVGRGSTEAFF TGTGCCAGCAGTGTTGGGAGGGGGAGCACTGAAGCTTTCTTT
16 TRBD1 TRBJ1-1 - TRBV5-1 CASSLVADRAGTEAFF TGCGCCAGCAGCTTGGTTGCTGACAGGGCGGGGACTGAAGCTTTCTTT
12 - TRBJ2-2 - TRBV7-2 CASNKNTGELFF TGTGCCAGCAACAAAAACACCGGGGAGCTGTTTTTT
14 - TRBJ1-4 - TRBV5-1 CASSLLSANEKLFF TGCGCCAGCAGCTTGTTGTCAGCTAATGAAAAACTGTTTTTT
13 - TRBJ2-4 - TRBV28 CASGTLGKNIQYF TGTGCCAGTGGGACTCTGGGCAAAAACATTCAGTACTTC
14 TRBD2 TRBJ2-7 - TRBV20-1 CSASLAGDNYEQYF TGCAGTGCTAGTCTAGCGGGAGATAACTACGAGCAGTACTTC
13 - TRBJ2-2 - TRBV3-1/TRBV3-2 CASSQSGTGELFF TGTGCCAGCAGCCAATCGGGGACCGGGGAGCTGTTTTTT
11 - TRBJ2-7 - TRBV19 CASATGYEQYF TGTGCCAGTGCGACGGGTTACGAGCAGTACTTC
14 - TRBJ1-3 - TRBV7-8 CASSYSDSGNTIYF TGTGCCAGCAGCTACTCTGACTCTGGAAACACCATATATTTT
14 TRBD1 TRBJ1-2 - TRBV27 CASSYQGAGYGYTF TGTGCCAGCAGTTACCAGGGGGCTGGGTATGGCTACACCTTC
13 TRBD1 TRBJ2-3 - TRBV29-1 CSPADRGTDTQYF TGCAGCCCGGCGGACAGGGGGACAGATACGCAGTATTTT
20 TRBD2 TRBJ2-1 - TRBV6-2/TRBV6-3 CASSYSPGTSVLSSYNEQFF TGTGCCAGCAGTTACTCCCCGGGGACTAGCGTATTAAGCTCCTACAATGAGCAGTTCTTC
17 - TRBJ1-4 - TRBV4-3 CASSQDSTFATNEKLFF TGCGCCAGCAGCCAAGATTCGACTTTTGCAACTAATGAAAAACTGTTTTTT
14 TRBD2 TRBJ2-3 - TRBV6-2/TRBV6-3 CASSSSGTTDTQYF TGTGCCAGCAGTTCTAGCGGCACCACAGATACGCAGTATTTT
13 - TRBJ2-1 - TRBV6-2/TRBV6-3 CASSYNPNNEQFF TGTGCCAGCAGTTACAACCCTAACAATGAGCAGTTCTTC
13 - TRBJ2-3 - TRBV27 CASSFSRTDTQYF TGTGCCAGCAGTTTTAGTCGCACAGATACGCAGTATTTT
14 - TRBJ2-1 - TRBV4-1 CASSHASSYNEQFF TGCGCCAGCAGCCATGCGAGCTCCTACAATGAGCAGTTCTTC
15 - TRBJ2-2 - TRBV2 CASIKGPPHTGELFF TGTGCCAGCATAAAGGGGCCACCTCACACCGGGGAGCTGTTTTTT
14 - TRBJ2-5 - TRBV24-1 CATSEHNRQETQYF TGTGCCACCAGTGAACATAACAGGCAAGAGACCCAGTACTTC
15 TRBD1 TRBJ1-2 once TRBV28 CASSSPGTGAYGYTF TGTGCCAGCAGTTCCCCGGGGACAGGGGCCTATGGCTACACCTTC
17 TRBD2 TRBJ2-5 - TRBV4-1 CASSQTNSGRDMETQYF TGCGCCAGCAGCCAAACGAATAGCGGGAGGGACATGGAGACCCAGTACTTC
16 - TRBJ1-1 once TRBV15 CATKEASSITLAEAFF TGTGCCACCAAGGAGGCGTCTTCGATCACTCTTGCTGAAGCTTTCTTT
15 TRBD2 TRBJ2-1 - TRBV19 CASSTGTSGYNEQFF TGTGCCAGTAGTACTGGGACTAGCGGGTACAATGAGCAGTTCTTC